Presented here are 26 T cell receptor beta chains from one specimen sequenced in a study of cytomegalovirus exposure and HLA in healthy donors. The PCR employed 60 Vbeta primers together with 13 Jbeta primers. The data were produced by immunoSEQ multiplex PCR, yet TCRdb's version contains in-frame clones alone and is incomplete. The table lists fewer than 200,000 clones, around four fifths of them singletons, with roughly 1.2% in the top ten. Material for sequencing was PBMCs. These receptors were collected from a woman between 45 and 65 years old in good health and CMV-seronegative.

The J gene is TRBJ2-7, the V gene TRBV5-8; no reliable D call. Germline CDR1 reads SGHTS; CDR2 reads YDEGEE. This CDR3 has 14 amino acids. Trimming removed 4 bases at V and 0 bases at J, with 11 bases between. CDR3 nucleotides: TGTGCCAGCAGCCTGCGCGGCCTCTCCTACGAGCAGTACTTC. Translation gives CASSLRGLSYEQYF.

This CDR3 reads CASSDYSDSPLHF. CDR3 nucleotides: TGTGCCAGCAGCGACTACTCCGATTCACCCCTCCACTTT. The genes are TRBV6-5 and TRBJ1-6; D not resolved. V lost 6 bases and J 8 bases, leaving 11 bases between the germline ends. Germline CDR1 MNHEY, CDR2 SVGAGI. This CDR3 comprises 13 residues.

This chain connects TRBV10-3 to TRBJ1-3; 7 nucleotides align to TRBD1. Germline V CDR1 and CDR2: ENHRY, SYGVKD. The J segment lost 4 bases and the V segment lost 4 bases, leaving 7 bases of the junction unmatched. The CDR3 is 15 amino acids. The CDR3: CAISASTGQGNTIYF. CDR3 nucleotide sequence: TGTGCCATCAGTGCCTCGACAGGGCAAGGAAACACCATATATTTT.

The CDR3 protein is CASSSLGGKNTEAFF. CDR3 nucleotide sequence: TGTGCCAGCAGCTCGCTCGGGGGAAAGAACACTGAAGCTTTCTTT. The chain combines TRBV7-3 with TRBJ1-1; a possible D gene is TRBD1 (5 bases). The V gene's germline CDR1 is SGHTA and CDR2 FQGTGA. The V end lost 4 bases, the J end lost 1 base, and 13 bases lay between the germline ends. This CDR3 has 15 amino acids.

This chain uses TRBV5-1 with TRBJ2-5; 10 positions agree with TRBD2. The V gene end was trimmed by 4 bases and the J gene end by 3 bases; junction bases not matched to a gene: 6. There are 15 residues in the CDR3. Germline V CDR1 and CDR2: SGHRS, YFSETQ. CDR3 sequence (DNA): TGCGCCAGCAGCCTCACCGGGACTAGCGAAGAGACCCAGTACTTC. This translates into CASSLTGTSEETQYF.

This clone was recorded a few times. The chain combines TRBV10-2 with TRBJ2-7; tentatively, D is TRBD2 (6 bases). CDR1 is WSHSY and CDR2 is SAAADI in the germline V gene. This CDR3 spans 13 amino acids. The V end was cut by 4 bases, the J end by 2 bases, with 9 bases between. In DNA, the CDR3 is TGCGCCAGCAGTGGCTTAGCGGCCTACGAGCAGTACTTC. Amino acids: CASSGLAAYEQYF.

The sample holds one count of this clone. The chain carries TRBV11-3 and TRBJ2-6; TRBD1 agrees at 12 bases. The CDR3 length is 18 residues. In germline, CDR1 is SGHNT, CDR2 YENEEA. With 6 bases clipped from V and 2 bases from J, the junction kept 8 bases outside the gene matches. The chain's CDR3 is CASSPGQGAGAGANVLTF. In nucleotides, the CDR3 is TGTGCCAGCAGTCCGGGACAGGGGGCGGGCGCTGGGGCCAACGTCCTGACTTTC.

This rearrangement joins TRBV27 to TRBJ1-2, with 7 nucleotides matching TRBD1. CDR1 MNHEY and CDR2 SMNVEV come from the germline V gene (reference sequence). The V and J ends lost 6 bases and 4 bases, in that order; junction bases with no gene match: 2. The CDR3 is made up of 12 amino acids. In DNA form, the CDR3 reads TGTGCCAGCAGCGACAGGGTCTATGGCTACACCTTC. This sequence encodes CASSDRVYGYTF.

The J gene is TRBJ2-4, the V gene TRBV28, with 9 positions matching TRBD2. CDR3 length equals 15 residues. Germline CDR1 is MDHEN and CDR2 is SYDVKM. V shed 2 bases and J 2 bases; nucleotides not matched to a gene: 1. CDR3 in amino acids: CASSLAGGPKNIQYF. The CDR3 DNA reads TGTGCCAGCAGTTTAGCGGGGGGGCCCAAAAACATTCAGTACTTC.

The chain links TRBV4-1 to TRBJ2-2; D might be TRBD2 (5 bases). This CDR3 spans 15 amino acids. Trimming left V 2 bases short and J 3 bases short, with 10 bases between. In germline, CDR1 is MGHRA, CDR2 YSYEKL. The chain's CDR3 is CASSQRERDTGELFF. The CDR3 nucleotides are TGCGCCAGCAGCCAACGTGAGAGGGACACCGGGGAGCTGTTTTTT.

V gene TRBV5-1 combines with J gene TRBJ2-5; possibly TRBD1 for D (5 bases). V was clipped by 7 bases and J by 4 bases, with 11 bases between them. The CDR3 spans 12 residues. In germline, CDR1 is SGHRS, CDR2 YFSETQ. DNA for the CDR3: TGCGCCAGCCAAGGGGTAGGAGAGACCCAGTACTTC. Its protein is CASQGVGETQYF.

The rearrangement links TRBV4-1 to TRBJ2-7; D unclear. V lost 0 bases, J lost 7 bases, and 7 bases lay in between. CDR3 length equals 12 residues. The germline gives CDR1 MGHRA, CDR2 YSYEKL. CDR3 amino acids: CASSQDSREQYF. The CDR3 DNA reads as TGCGCCAGCAGCCAAGATTCCAGAGAGCAGTACTTC.

The rearrangement joins TRBV28 to TRBJ2-7; D is possibly TRBD1 (6 bases). Germline V gene sequence: CDR1 MDHEN, CDR2 SYDVKM. V was clipped by 7 bases and J by 0 bases, with 19 bases between them. The CDR3 is 16 residues long. The CDR3 loop is CASTGTTGSLSYEQYF. In nucleotides, the CDR3 is TGTGCCAGCACCGGAACTACAGGGTCCCTCTCCTACGAGCAGTACTTC.

The chain joins TRBV5-1 to TRBJ2-7; a weak D match, TRBD2 (6 bases). V gave up 0 bases and J gave up 3 bases, with 10 bases separating them. The CDR3 is 14 amino acids. Germline assignment: CDR1 SGHRS and CDR2 YFSETQ. The CDR3 is CASSLVGGSYEQYF. For the CDR3, the DNA is TGCGCCAGCAGCTTGGTCGGGGGAAGCTACGAGCAGTACTTC. The whole variable domain, filled in from reference TRBV5-1 and TRBJ2-7, reads KAGVTQTPRYLIKTRGQQVTLSCSPISGHRSVSWYQQTPGQGLQFLFEYFSETQRNKGNFPGRFSGRQFSNSRSEMNVSTLELGDSALYLCASSLVGGSYEQYFGPGTRLTVT.

The V call is TRBV18, the J call TRBJ2-5; 7 nucleotides align to TRBD2. The end of the DNA fits TRBJ2-7 better, so the J call may be wrong. Germline V lookup: CDR1 KGHSH, CDR2 LQKENI. This CDR3 has 14 amino acids. The CDR3 nucleotides are TGTGCCAGCTCACGGGGGGGATCGTCCTACGAGCAGTACTTC. Translated, it gives CASSRGGSSYEQYF.

CDR3 residues: CSARVGGTQYF. The CDR3 DNA reads TGCAGTGCTAGGGTGGGGGGGACCCAGTACTTC. The chain is built from TRBV20-1 and TRBJ2-5, with D possibly matching TRBD2 (6 bases). CDR1 is DFQATT, CDR2 SNEGSKA, per germline (reference sequence). The V gene lost 3 bases and the J gene lost 7 bases, with 9 bases spanning the gap. CDR3 size: 11 residues.

This rearrangement joins TRBV27 to TRBJ1-5; 10 positions agree with TRBD1. The CDR3 consists of 16 residues. V shed 2 bases and J 2 bases; nucleotides not matched to a gene: 3. Looked up from germline, CDR1 is MNHEY and CDR2 is SMNVEV (reference sequence). The CDR3 DNA is TGTGCCAGCAGTTTAGGGACAGGGGTTCGCAATCAGCCCCAGCATTTT. Its translation is CASSLGTGVRNQPQHF.

The CDR3 spells CASSLVGVKTSGNTIYF. DNA of the CDR3: TGTGCCAGCAGCTTAGTTGGAGTCAAGACCTCTGGAAACACCATATATTTT. The chain has TRBV7-8 and TRBJ1-3, with D unclear. Germline lookup yields CDR1 SGHVS and CDR2 FQNEAQ. Trimming took 1 base from V and 0 from J, leaving 13 bases between them. The CDR3 totals 17 residues.

The CDR3 sequence: CASSLTRVWNEQFF. The CDR3 coding sequence is TGTGCCAGCAGCTTAACGCGGGTTTGGAATGAGCAGTTCTTC. This chain uses TRBV11-2 with TRBJ2-1; weak D call: TRBD2 (5 bases). The CDR3 is 14 residues long. From germline, CDR1 is SGHAT and CDR2 FQNNGV. Deletions cut 2 bases from V and 7 bases from J, with 12 bases between.

This clone was observed a handful of times. The CDR3 region has the DNA TGTGCCAGCAGAGGACAGGGGGCAGGGGACACTGAAGCTTTCTTT. Residues: CASRGQGAGDTEAFF. The chain has TRBV6-5 and TRBJ1-1, with TRBD1 matching 11 bases. Germline V gene lookup returns CDR1 MNHEY and CDR2 SVGAGI. V gave up 6 bases and J gave up 3 bases; unmatched junction bases: 6. This CDR3 contains 15 residues.

This clone was observed a few times. The J gene is TRBJ1-1, the V gene TRBV28, with TRBD1 as a possible D gene (6 bases). Germline V gives CDR1 MDHEN, CDR2 SYDVKM. The CDR3 totals 15 residues. V was shortened by 1 base and J by 8 bases, with 17 bases between the two germline ends. The CDR3: CASSLYGLGGPEAFF. As DNA, the CDR3 is TGTGCCAGCAGTTTATATGGACTGGGGGGGCCCGAAGCTTTCTTT.

This clone was seen a single time. The J gene is TRBJ2-2, the V gene TRBV6-5, with a tentative D call TRBD1 (6 bases). The length of the CDR3 is 13 residues. V dropped 0 bases and J dropped 7 bases, with 6 bases sitting between them. The germline V gene encodes CDR1 MNHEY and CDR2 SVGAGI. The CDR3 reads CASSYSDSGELFF. For the CDR3, the DNA is TGTGCCAGCAGTTACTCGGACAGCGGGGAGCTGTTTTTT.

The V call is TRBV30, the J call TRBJ2-2; 8 bases agree with TRBD1. V lost 7 bases, J lost 0 bases, and 10 bases stayed unmatched. In germline, CDR1 is GTSNPN, CDR2 SVGIG (reference sequence). The length of the CDR3 is 16 residues. The DNA of the CDR3 is TGTGCCTACCAAGGGACAGGATACTCGAACACCGGGGAGCTGTTTTTT. Encoded protein: CAYQGTGYSNTGELFF.

The CDR3 loop is CASSDEAQIYGYTF. For the CDR3, the DNA is TGTGCCAGCAGTGACGAGGCCCAGATCTATGGCTACACCTTC. The rearrangement uses TRBV6-1 and TRBJ1-2, with D hard to call. Germline CDR1 reads MNHNS; CDR2 reads SASEGT. The CDR3 totals 14 residues. The V end was cut by 3 bases, the J end by 4 bases, with 12 bases between.

The chain has TRBV18 and TRBJ1-5; D might be TRBD1 (6 bases). V dropped 4 bases and J dropped 5 bases, with 15 bases sitting between them. The CDR3 is made up of 15 amino acids. CDR1 is KGHSH, CDR2 LQKENI, per germline. The CDR3 here is CASSLPGTQDQPQHF. CDR3 nucleotides: TGTGCCAGCTCACTTCCCGGGACACAGGATCAGCCCCAGCATTTT. The full variable domain, completed using reference TRBV18 and TRBJ1-5, is NAGVMQNPRHLVRRRGQEARLRCSPMKGHSHVYWYRQLPEEGLKFMVYLQKENIIDESGMPKERFSAEFPKEGPSILRIQQVVRGDSAAYFCASSLPGTQDQPQHFGDGTRLSIL.

The chain joins TRBV28 to TRBJ2-7; TRBD1 might be the D (5 bases). CDR3 length: 16 amino acids. V was cut by 2 bases and J by 2 bases, with 16 bases left in between. Germline loops: CDR1 MDHEN, CDR2 SYDVKM. The CDR3 sequence: CASSLPQGAVPYEQYF. CDR3 in DNA: TGTGCCAGCAGTTTACCCCAAGGGGCAGTACCCTACGAGCAGTACTTC. The whole variable domain, filled in from reference TRBV28 and TRBJ2-7, reads DVKVTQSSRYLVKRTGEKVFLECVQDMDHENMFWYRQDPGLGLRLIYFSYDVKMKEKGDIPEGYSVSREKKERFSLILESASTNQTSMYLCASSLPQGAVPYEQYFGPGTRLTVT.